The T cell receptor beta chain described here comes from a study of cytomegalovirus exposure and HLA in healthy donors. The PCR used 60 Vbeta and 13 Jbeta primers. Only in-frame clones appear in the TCRdb table, and some are missing; sequencing was by immunoSEQ multiplex PCR. The sample includes about 140,000 clones, 80% to 85% of them seen just once. The sequenced sample was PBMCs. This TCR was sampled from a female donor in good health and CMV-seronegative.

The CDR3 loop reads CSVGRRDPYNEQFF. The CDR3 DNA reads TGCAGCGTTGGTAGGCGGGATCCTTACAATGAGCAGTTCTTC. V gene TRBV29-1 combines with J gene TRBJ2-1, with a possible D match to TRBD2 (6 bases). Germline V gene data show CDR1 as SQVTM and CDR2 as ANQGSEA. With 4 bases removed from V and 4 bases from J, the gap between germline ends came to 14 bases. The CDR3 consists of 14 residues.